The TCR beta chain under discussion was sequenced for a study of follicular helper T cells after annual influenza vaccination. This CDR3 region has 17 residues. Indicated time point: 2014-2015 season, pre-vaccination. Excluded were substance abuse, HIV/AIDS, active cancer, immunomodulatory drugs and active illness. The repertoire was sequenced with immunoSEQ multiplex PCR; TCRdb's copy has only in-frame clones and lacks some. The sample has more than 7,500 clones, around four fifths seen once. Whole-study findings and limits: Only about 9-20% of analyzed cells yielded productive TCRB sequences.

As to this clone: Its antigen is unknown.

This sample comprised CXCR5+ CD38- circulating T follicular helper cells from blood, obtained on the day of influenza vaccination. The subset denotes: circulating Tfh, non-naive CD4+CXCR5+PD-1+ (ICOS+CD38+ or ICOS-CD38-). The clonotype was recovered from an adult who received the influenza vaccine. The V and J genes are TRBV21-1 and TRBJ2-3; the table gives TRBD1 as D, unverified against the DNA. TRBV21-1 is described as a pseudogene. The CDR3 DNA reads TGTGCCAGCAGCAAAGCTCTCCCGGGACATGTCACAGATACGCAGTATTTT. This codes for CASSKALPGHVTDTQYF.